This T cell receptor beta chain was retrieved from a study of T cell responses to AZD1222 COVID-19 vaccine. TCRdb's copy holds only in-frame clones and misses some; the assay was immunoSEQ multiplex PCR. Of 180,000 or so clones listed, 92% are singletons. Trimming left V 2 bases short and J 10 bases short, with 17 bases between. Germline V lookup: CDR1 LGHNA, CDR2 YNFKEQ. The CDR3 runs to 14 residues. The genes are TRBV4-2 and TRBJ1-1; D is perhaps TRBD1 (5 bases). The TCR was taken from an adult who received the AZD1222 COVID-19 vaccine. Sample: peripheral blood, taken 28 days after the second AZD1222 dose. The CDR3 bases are TGTGCCAGCAGCCAACCTCAGGGTTATGGGAGAGCTTTCTTT. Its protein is CASSQPQGYGRAFF.